The next 17 T cell receptor beta chains were all read from a single sample in a study of shared clonotypes between healthy human individuals. Sequencing was performed with immunoSEQ multiplex PCR; in TCRdb, only in-frame clones are kept and a portion is missing. The repertoire consists of more than 400,000 clones, with 78% occurring once and the leading ten covering approximately 12%. The sequenced material came from PBMCs. All receptors derive from a middle-aged woman in good health. Some clones in this sample may be carry-over from other donors' samples.

This rearrangement joins TRBV10-3 to TRBJ2-4, with TRBD2 matching 9 bases. V shed 3 bases, J shed 5 bases, and the junction held 11 bases outside the gene matches. The CDR3 contains 17 residues. Germline assignment: CDR1 ENHRY and CDR2 SYGVKD. CDR3 in amino acids: CAISDGLAGLDENIQYF. CDR3 in DNA: TGTGCCATCAGTGATGGGCTAGCGGGATTGGATGAAAACATTCAGTACTTC.

The chain couples TRBV11-2 to TRBJ2-2; D is ambiguous. V lost 3 bases, J lost 1 base, and 3 bases lay in between. Germline CDR1 and CDR2: SGHAT and FQNNGV. CDR3 length: 13 residues. This CDR3 reads CASSLENTGELFF. As DNA, the CDR3 is TGTGCCAGCAGCTTGGAGAACACCGGGGAGCTGTTTTTT.

The V call is TRBV28, the J call TRBJ1-5; 10 positions agree with TRBD1. J lost 2 bases, V lost 5 bases, and 3 bases had no gene match. Germline CDR1 reads MDHEN; CDR2 reads SYDVKM. The CDR3 runs 15 residues. The DNA for the CDR3 is TGTGCCAGCAGTGGACAGGGGGGAGGCAATCAGCCCCAGCATTTT. It translates to CASSGQGGGNQPQHF.

This clone appeared a single time. The chain combines TRBV19 with TRBJ2-3, with 9 bases matching TRBD2. Germline trimming cut 10 bases from V and 0 bases from J; bases unmatched to any gene: 5. Germline values: CDR1 LNHDA, CDR2 SQIVND (reference sequence). The CDR3 extends over 14 amino acids. The CDR3 region is CATSSGVSTDTQYF. The CDR3 nucleotides read TGTGCCACCTCTAGCGGGGTAAGCACAGATACGCAGTATTTT.

The count of this clone is one. The V gene is TRBV5-6, the J gene TRBJ2-6, with TRBD1 as a possible D gene (5 bases). The CDR3 is made up of 15 amino acids. The V gene lost 7 bases and the J gene lost 0 bases, with 11 bases spanning the gap. Per the germline V gene, CDR1 is SGHDT and CDR2 is YYEEEE. The CDR3 DNA sequence: TGTGCCAGCTGCACTGGGGCCTCTGGGGCCAACGTCCTGACTTTC. Amino acid sequence: CASCTGASGANVLTF. Full variable domain (outside the CDR3, taken from reference TRBV5-6 and TRBJ2-6): DAGVTQSPTHLIKTRGQQVTLRCSPKSGHDTVSWYQQALGQGPQFIFQYYEEEERQRGNFPDRFSGHQFPNYSSELNVNALLLGDSALYLCASCTGASGANVLTFGAGSRLTVL.

This chain uses TRBV19 with TRBJ2-2; 8 positions agree with TRBD1. The CDR3 is made up of 14 amino acids. CDR1 and CDR2 from the germline V gene are LNHDA and SQIVND (reference sequence). The ends lost 5 bases at V and 6 bases at J; junction bases unmatched: 5. CDR3 amino acids: CASSVVQGAGELFF. CDR3 in DNA: TGTGCCAGTAGTGTCGTACAGGGGGCCGGGGAGCTGTTTTTT.

The CDR3 loop reads CASSLVLADNEQFF. The CDR3 region has the DNA TGTGCCAGCAGCTTAGTGCTAGCCGACAATGAGCAGTTCTTC. The chain recombines TRBV11-2 with TRBJ2-1; the D gene is possibly TRBD2 (5 bases). Trimming took off 1 base at V and 5 bases at J, with 9 bases between the two ends. The CDR3 sequence is 14 residues long. Looked up from germline, CDR1 is SGHAT and CDR2 is FQNNGV.

This clone is a singleton in its sample. The V and J genes are TRBV18 and TRBJ2-1, with 11 bases identical to TRBD2. CDR1 is KGHSH, CDR2 LQKENI, per germline. The CDR3 has 16 residues. Unmatched junction bases numbered 8, after V lost 3 bases and J lost 7 bases. Here the CDR3 DNA reads TGTGCCAGCTCACCGACACTAGCGGGAGTCGGGAATGAGCAGTTCTTC. This gives the protein CASSPTLAGVGNEQFF.

V and J are TRBV18 and TRBJ2-5, with 14 bases fitting TRBD2. The CDR3 is made up of 16 amino acids. Unmatched junction bases numbered 6, after V lost 4 bases and J lost 5 bases. The V gene's germline CDR1 is KGHSH and CDR2 LQKENI. CDR3 sequence reads: CASSRGTSGSGETQYF. The CDR3 DNA reads TGTGCCAGCTCACGTGGGACTAGCGGGAGCGGGGAGACCCAGTACTTC.

This rearrangement joins TRBV5-6 to TRBJ2-7; D may be TRBD2 (5 bases). The CDR3 consists of 12 residues. Trimming shortened V by 7 bases and J by 2 bases, and 10 bases separated the two germline ends. The germline gives CDR1 SGHDT, CDR2 YYEEEE. DNA of the CDR3: TGTGCCAGCTCGGCGGGTCCCTACGAGCAGTACTTC. Protein product: CASSAGPYEQYF. The variable domain in full, with the rest retrieved from reference TRBV5-6 and TRBJ2-7, is DAGVTQSPTHLIKTRGQQVTLRCSPKSGHDTVSWYQQALGQGPQFIFQYYEEEERQRGNFPDRFSGHQFPNYSSELNVNALLLGDSALYLCASSAGPYEQYFGPGTRLTVT.

Comments on this clone: At one end, the junction sequence differs from germline, possibly due to a read error. The rearrangement joins TRBV7-8 to TRBJ1-1, with D perhaps matching TRBD1 (5 bases). CDR1 is SGHVS and CDR2 is FQNEAQ in the germline V gene. The CDR3 contains 16 residues. The CDR3: CASSPSGGGANTEAFF. The DNA of the CDR3 is TGTGCCAGCAGCCCATCCGGGGGGGGAGCGAACACTGAAGCCTTCTTT.

V and J are TRBV2 and TRBJ1-2, with 9 positions matching TRBD1. After removal of 3 bases from V and 7 bases from J, the junction contained 6 bases not matched to a gene. Germline CDR1 and CDR2: SNHLY and FYNNEI. This CDR3 is 14 amino acids long. The CDR3 sequence: CASSDLRQGVGYTF. In DNA form, the CDR3 reads TGTGCCAGCAGTGACTTGCGACAGGGGGTTGGCTACACCTTC. The full variable domain, with the rest looked up from reference TRBV2 and TRBJ1-2, is EPEVTQTPSHQVTQMGQEVILRCVPISNHLYFYWYRQILGQKVEFLVSFYNNEISEKSEIFDDQFSVERPDGSNFTLKIRSTKLEDSAMYFCASSDLRQGVGYTFGSGTRLTVV.

This chain uses TRBV11-2 with TRBJ2-7, with 7 nucleotides matching TRBD2. The CDR3 totals 14 residues. J lost 5 bases, V lost 0 bases, and 4 bases had no gene match. CDR1 is SGHAT and CDR2 is FQNNGV in the germline V gene. CDR3 residues: CASSLDGRKNEQYF. CDR3 bases: TGTGCCAGCAGCTTAGACGGGAGGAAAAACGAGCAGTACTTC.

The V call is TRBV18, the J call TRBJ2-3; D possibly corresponds to TRBD1 (5 bases). The CDR3 runs 16 residues. Germline V gene data show CDR1 as KGHSH and CDR2 as LQKENI. The V end lost 2 bases, the J end lost 0 bases, and 12 bases lay between the germline ends. CDR3 sequence (DNA): TGTGCCAGCTCACCATGGGGCACACCTAGCACAGATACGCAGTATTTT. Protein product: CASSPWGTPSTDTQYF.

This sequence joins TRBV5-1 and TRBJ2-7, with TRBD2 identical over 10 bases. This CDR3 contains 16 residues. Germline V lookup: CDR1 SGHRS, CDR2 YFSETQ. After removal of 3 bases from V and 5 bases from J, the junction contained 11 bases not matched to a gene. CDR3 nucleotides: TGCGCCAGCAGCTCCCCCCCCGGGACTAGCGTCCACGAGCAGTACTTC. Translation: CASSSPPGTSVHEQYF. Together with reference TRBV5-1 and TRBJ2-7, the CDR3 gives the full variable domain: KAGVTQTPRYLIKTRGQQVTLSCSPISGHRSVSWYQQTPGQGLQFLFEYFSETQRNKGNFPGRFSGRQFSNSRSEMNVSTLELGDSALYLCASSSPPGTSVHEQYFGPGTRLTVT.

V is TRBV7-8 and J is TRBJ2-3; D uncertain. The CDR3 is made up of 12 amino acids. The V gene's germline CDR1 is SGHVS and CDR2 FQNEAQ. Trimming cost V 4 bases and J 4 bases, with 6 bases left between them. The CDR3 DNA sequence: TGTGCCAGCAGCTCGTCGCCAGATACGCAGTATTTT. Residues: CASSSSPDTQYF. Drawing the rest from reference TRBV7-8 and TRBJ2-3, the complete variable domain is GAGVSQSPRYKVAKRGQDVALRCDPISGHVSLFWYQQALGQGPEFLTYFQNEAQLDKSGLPSDRFFAERPEGSVSTLKIQRTQQEDSAVYLCASSSSPDTQYFGPGTRLTVL.

This rearrangement joins TRBV5-1 to TRBJ2-5; D not resolved. With 1 base removed from V and 4 bases from J, the gap between germline ends came to 11 bases. The CDR3 totals 14 residues. Per germline, CDR1 SGHRS and CDR2 YFSETQ. CDR3: CASSLKGSGETQYF. In DNA form, the CDR3 reads TGCGCCAGCAGCTTGAAGGGATCAGGAGAGACCCAGTACTTC. The whole variable domain, remainder taken from reference TRBV5-1 and TRBJ2-5, is KAGVTQTPRYLIKTRGQQVTLSCSPISGHRSVSWYQQTPGQGLQFLFEYFSETQRNKGNFPGRFSGRQFSNSRSEMNVSTLELGDSALYLCASSLKGSGETQYFGPGTRLLVL.